This record concerns one T cell receptor beta chain sequence. The specificity of this receptor is unknown. It has no much larger one-base neighbor in the sample; base qualities were not kept. These data come from a study of blood T cells in healthy people across ages (dated by TCRdb to between 2014 and 2017). Broadly, across the study: In model experiments, template switching captured about one uniquely barcoded TCR beta cDNA molecule for every two T cells. Using the same blood draw, the study looked at two additional independent replicas of 1 million unique cDNA reads for two donors, one aged 18 to 30 and the other aged 80 or older. To avoid experimental bias, donors of different ages were distributed randomly across sequencing lanes. The donors were split into four age groups: young (average approximately 16 years), middle-aged (39), aged (about 56) and long-lived (about 74). The study measured age-related changes in TCR beta repertoire diversity using deep sequencing normalized with unique cDNA molecular identifiers. The study at large found these results: The percentage of naive T cells measured by flow cytometry correlated strongly with observed TCR beta diversity. Bulk unsorted PBMC profiling prevented conclusive comparison of naive and antigen-experienced compartments. As age increased, observed TCR beta diversity per million T cells dropped in a roughly linear way, and a significant reduction was already evident by age roughly 36. Compared with the aged group, the long-lived group had more naive CD4+ T cells, fewer expanded clones and increased TCR diversity, a pattern suggesting age selection. Estimates of total diversity based on one million sequenced T cells were regarded as lower bounds and as underestimates. Because the CMV infection status of the donors was unknown, age-related changes in expanded clonotypes may potentially have been confounded.

Systemically healthy Caucasian individuals from Russia, 39 in total and aged roughly 6 to 100 years, were included as donors. About 9.1 milliliters of peripheral blood were collected from each donor into EDTA-treated Vacutainer tubes. Ficoll-Paque density-gradient centrifugation was used to isolate PBMCs, with at least 6.5 million per sample. Total RNA was extracted from PBMCs with Trizol reagent, with at least 5 micrograms obtained per sample. For every donor, flow cytometry on a PBMC aliquot measured the percentage of naive CD45RAhigh/CD27high T cells. The library relied on 5' RACE. TCRdb names Illumina HiSeq 2500 as the instrument used. A second roughly 7 to 11 cycle PCR used a sample-barcoded 5' primer and a J-beta primer mix. A template-switch 5' adaptor carrying 12 random nucleotides introduced a unique molecular identifier onto each TCR beta cDNA molecule. Each sample yielded at least 2.5 million CDR3-containing paired-end reads. The Mint cDNA synthesis kit, primed by a TRBC-specific oligonucleotide, was used to synthesize first-strand cDNA from all RNA. Following uracil-DNA glycosylase treatment, all cDNA underwent a first 18-cycle PCR with the universal primers M1SS and BC2_uni_R. The original methods were these. Normalization of each sample was performed by random selection of 1 million high-quality reads, each carrying a distinct molecular identifier. Reads sharing molecular identifiers were discarded rather than binned into consensus sequences. MiTCR, with a Q25 quality threshold and the strictest error-elimination algorithm, was used for CDR3 identification, clonotype clustering and error correction. Lower-bound total TCR beta diversity was estimated with a nonparametric unseen species model using Euler transformation. TCRdb passed the public sequencing reads through fastp at Q25 and MiXCR, retaining productive beta sequences. One record per CDR3 amino acid sequence lists the most common genes and DNA. The V and J calls reflect TCRdb's pipeline rather than the authors' work. This sample gives 1,500,000 or so distinct CDR3 sequences in total; 35% to 45% of them show up just once. The biggest ten clones account for more than 4% of the sample.

From the cysteine through the phenylalanine, the CDR3 covers 15 amino acids. The CDR3 DNA has 45 bases and is translated from base 1. The germline V end is reduced by 7 bases and the J end by 12 bases; junction bases left unmatched: 13. Recombination joined TRBV12-3 or TRBV12-4 with TRBJ2-1; TRBD2 agrees with 12 junctional bases. The sample taken for sequencing was blood. This TCR came from a woman under 30 in good health. The DNA sequence is as follows: TGTGCCAGCACCCCGACTAGCGGGAGAGTCCATGGGCAGTTCTTC. This sequence encodes CASTPTSGRVHGQFF.